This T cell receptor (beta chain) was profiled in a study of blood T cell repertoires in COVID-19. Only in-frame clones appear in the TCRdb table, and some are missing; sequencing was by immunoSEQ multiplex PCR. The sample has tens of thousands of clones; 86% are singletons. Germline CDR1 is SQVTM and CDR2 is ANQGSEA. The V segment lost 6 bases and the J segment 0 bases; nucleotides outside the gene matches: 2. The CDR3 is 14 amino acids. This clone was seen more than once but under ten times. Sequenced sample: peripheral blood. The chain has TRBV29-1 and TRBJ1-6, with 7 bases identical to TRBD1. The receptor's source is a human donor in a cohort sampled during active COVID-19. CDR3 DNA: TGCAGCGTCAGACAGGGCTCCTATAATTCACCCCTCCACTTT. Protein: CSVRQGSYNSPLHF.